Presented here are 17 T cell receptor beta chains from one specimen sequenced in a study of CD8+ T cells in alopecia areata. The authors extracted RNA and reverse transcribed it into cDNA as the sequencing template. Data came from immunoSEQ multiplex PCR; TCRdb stores just in-frame clones and leaves some out. The sample consists of fewer than 90,000 clones, roughly 50% of them appearing once. Sequences were obtained from NKG2D-high CD8+ T cells sorted from blood. These receptor sequences come from a human donor with alopecia areata.

This chain uses TRBV12-5 with TRBJ2-7; 8 bases align to TRBD1. This CDR3 comprises 15 residues. Germline-derived CDR1 and CDR2 are LGHNT and FRNRAP. Losses at the gene ends were 1 base for V and 5 bases for J; bases not matched to a gene: 7. DNA for the CDR3: TGTGCTAGTGGTTTGGCCGGGACAGGAGGGCACGAGCAGTACTTC. Protein sequence: CASGLAGTGGHEQYF.

This clone was seen a few times. This chain joins TRBV6-6 and TRBJ2-3; 7 bases are shared with TRBD2. The junction had 3 bases not matched to a gene; V was cut back by 2 bases and J by 1 base. From germline, CDR1 is MNHNY and CDR2 SVGAGI (reference sequence). CDR3 size: 15 residues. In DNA form, the CDR3 reads TGTGCCAGCAGTTACGTACGGGAGGGCACAGATACGCAGTATTTT. Translated: CASSYVREGTDTQYF.

V is TRBV21-1 and J is TRBJ2-7. TRBV21-1 is an annotated pseudogene. This CDR3 has 13 amino acids. The CDR3 loop is CASSPDGSYEQYF. CDR3 sequence (DNA): TGTGCCAGCAGCCCGGACGGGTCCTACGAGCAGTACTTC.

The chain employs TRBV29-1 and TRBJ2-1, with D tentatively TRBD1 or TRBD2 (5 bases each). In germline, CDR1 is SQVTM, CDR2 ANQGSEA. The CDR3 spans 10 residues. Deletions cut 8 bases from V and 7 bases from J, with 9 bases between. The CDR3 spells CSFGGNEQFF. Written as DNA, the CDR3 is TGCAGCTTTGGGGGAAATGAGCAGTTCTTC.

The chain couples TRBV30 to TRBJ2-3; D uncertain. The CDR3 contains 13 residues. Trimming left V 4 bases short and J 0 bases short, with 8 bases between. CDR1 is GTSNPN, CDR2 SVGIG, per germline (reference sequence). The CDR3 DNA reads TGTGCCTGGAATACTGACAGCACAGATACGCAGTATTTT. Encoded protein: CAWNTDSTDTQYF.

The rearrangement uses TRBV5-1 and TRBJ2-7; 7 nucleotides align to TRBD1. Trimming at V came to 1 base and at J to 3 bases, leaving 10 bases not matched to a gene. This CDR3 spans 16 amino acids. Germline CDR1 reads SGHRS; CDR2 reads YFSETQ. The chain's CDR3 is CASSLSPVRGFYEQYF. DNA for the CDR3: TGCGCCAGCAGCTTGTCCCCAGTCAGGGGGTTCTACGAGCAGTACTTC. The complete variable domain, with remaining parts taken from reference TRBV5-1 and TRBJ2-7, reads KAGVTQTPRYLIKTRGQQVTLSCSPISGHRSVSWYQQTPGQGLQFLFEYFSETQRNKGNFPGRFSGRQFSNSRSEMNVSTLELGDSALYLCASSLSPVRGFYEQYFGPGTRLTVT.

This rearrangement joins TRBV7-9 to TRBJ2-7; D call uncertain. The germline V gene encodes CDR1 SEHNR and CDR2 FQNEAQ (reference sequence). V was clipped by 2 bases and J by 2 bases, with 4 bases between them. This CDR3 is 12 amino acids long. CDR3 DNA sequence: TGTGCCAGCAGCTTATTTACCTACGAGCAGTACTTC. Encoded protein: CASSLFTYEQYF.

The chain is built from TRBV29-1 and TRBJ2-3; 8 positions agree with TRBD2. Germline CDR1 is SQVTM and CDR2 is ANQGSEA. The J segment lost 0 bases and the V segment lost 5 bases, leaving 4 bases of the junction unmatched. There are 14 residues in the CDR3. The CDR3 loop is CSVPTSESTDTQYF. The CDR3 nucleotides read TGCAGCGTTCCGACTAGCGAAAGCACAGATACGCAGTATTTT.

This clone was counted only a few times. V usage is TRBV4-1 and J usage is TRBJ1-1; no clear D gene. V lost 1 base and J lost 1, with 7 bases in between. CDR3 size: 14 residues. Germline CDR1 MGHRA, CDR2 YSYEKL. The CDR3 reads CASSQGGTNTEAFF. The DNA for the CDR3 is TGCGCCAGCAGCCAAGGGGGTACGAACACTGAAGCTTTCTTT.

V gene TRBV9 combines with J gene TRBJ1-2, with no clear D. This CDR3 contains 12 residues. Germline V gene data show CDR1 as SGDLS and CDR2 as YYNGEE. The V and J ends lost 3 bases and 8 bases respectively, with 11 bases between them. CDR3 DNA sequence: TGTGCCAGCAGCGCCTTTCCCTGGGGCTACACCTTC. Translating gives CASSAFPWGYTF. Full variable domain (remainder filled in from reference TRBV9 and TRBJ1-2): DSGVTQTPKHLITATGQRVTLRCSPRSGDLSVYWYQQSLDQGLQFLIQYYNGEERAKGNILERFSAQQFPDLHSELNLSSLELGDSALYFCASSAFPWGYTFGSGTRLTVV.

The chain recombines TRBV18 with TRBJ2-7, with a weak D call TRBD2 (6 bases). The CDR3 runs 14 residues. Germline CDR1 reads KGHSH; CDR2 reads LQKENI. The germline V and J ends were trimmed by 6 bases and 6 bases, with 18 bases remaining between them. CDR3 coding DNA: TGTGCCAGCTCGCCCCCGGGAGCTGAATTCGAGCAGTACTTC. Residues: CASSPPGAEFEQYF.

CDR3 sequence reads: CASSLGAEAFF. CDR3 DNA sequence: TGTGCCAGCAGCTTAGGGGCTGAAGCTTTCTTT. This chain links TRBV11-2 with TRBJ1-1, with no clear D. Per germline, CDR1 SGHAT and CDR2 FQNNGV. The germline V and J ends were trimmed by 1 base and 6 bases, with 3 bases remaining between them. The CDR3 covers 11 residues. The complete variable domain, with remaining parts taken from reference TRBV11-2 and TRBJ1-1, reads EAGVAQSPRYKIIEKRQSVAFWCNPISGHATLYWYQQILGQGPKLLIQFQNNGVVDDSQLPKDRFSAERLKGVDSTLKIQPAKLEDSAVYLCASSLGAEAFFGQGTRLTVV.

The CDR3 DNA follows: TGTGCCTGTCCTACAGGGGGCGCGGCCGGGGAGCTGTTTTTT. This gives the protein CACPTGGAAGELFF. V is TRBV30 and J is TRBJ2-2; 9 nucleotides line up with TRBD1. CDR1 and CDR2 (germline): GTSNPN, SVGIG (reference sequence). V shed 6 bases, J shed 6 bases, and the junction held 8 bases outside the gene matches. CDR3 length: 14 residues.

This clone has just a few counts. This chain connects TRBV28 to TRBJ1-1; D not resolved. The V gene lost 5 bases and the J gene lost 1 base, with 11 bases spanning the gap. The germline V gene encodes CDR1 MDHEN and CDR2 SYDVKM. This CDR3 region has 14 residues. CDR3 residues: CASSPQHRNTEAFF. CDR3 sequence (DNA): TGTGCCAGCAGTCCCCAGCACAGGAACACTGAAGCTTTCTTT.

The V gene is TRBV20-1, the J gene TRBJ1-2; no definite D call. From germline, CDR1 is DFQATT and CDR2 SNEGSKA (reference sequence). The CDR3 sequence is 11 residues long. The V gene lost 5 bases and the J gene lost 7 bases, with 11 bases spanning the gap. In nucleotides, the CDR3 is TGCAGTGCTGACCCTCTGGGTGGCTACACCTTC. Translation: CSADPLGGYTF.

In this sample, this clone turned up a few times. The rearrangement links TRBV2 to TRBJ2-1; a weak D match, TRBD1 (6 bases). V gave up 8 bases and J gave up 16 bases, with 15 bases separating them. Per the germline V gene, CDR1 is SNHLY and CDR2 is FYNNEI. CDR3 length equals 10 residues. The CDR3 DNA is TGTGCCAGCTCGGGACACTCGGGATTCTTC. It is translated as CASSGHSGFF. Looking up the rest from reference TRBV2 and TRBJ2-1 gives the full variable domain: EPEVTQTPSHQVTQMGQEVILRCVPISNHLYFYWYRQILGQKVEFLVSFYNNEISEKSEIFDDQFSVERPDGSNFTLKIRSTKLEDSAMYFCASSGHSGFFGPGTRLTVL.

This clone was counted a few times. J is TRBJ1-1 and V is TRBV29-1, with TRBD1 as a possible D gene (6 bases). This CDR3 has 13 residues. Germline-derived CDR1 and CDR2 are SQVTM and ANQGSEA. Trimming stripped 1 base from V and 4 bases from J, with 10 bases between. Here the CDR3 DNA reads TGCAGCGTTGAAGGGGGGCGCGGCACTGAAGCTTTCTTT. Residues: CSVEGGRGTEAFF.